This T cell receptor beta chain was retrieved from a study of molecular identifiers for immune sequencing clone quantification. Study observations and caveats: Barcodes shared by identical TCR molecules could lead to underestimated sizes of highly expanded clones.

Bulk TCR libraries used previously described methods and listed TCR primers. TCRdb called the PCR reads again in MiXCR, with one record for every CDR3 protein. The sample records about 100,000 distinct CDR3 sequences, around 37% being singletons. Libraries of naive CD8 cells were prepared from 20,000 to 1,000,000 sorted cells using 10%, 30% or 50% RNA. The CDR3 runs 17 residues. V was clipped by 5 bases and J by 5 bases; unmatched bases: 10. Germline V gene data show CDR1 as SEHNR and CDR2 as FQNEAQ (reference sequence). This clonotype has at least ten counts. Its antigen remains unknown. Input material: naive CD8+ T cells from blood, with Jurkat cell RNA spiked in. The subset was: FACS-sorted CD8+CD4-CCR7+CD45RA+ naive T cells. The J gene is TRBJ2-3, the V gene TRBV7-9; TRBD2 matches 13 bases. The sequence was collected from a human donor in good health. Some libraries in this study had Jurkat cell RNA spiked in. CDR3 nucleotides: TGTGCCAGCAGCCCGTTACTAGCGGGAGGGCCGGAAGATACGCAGTATTTT. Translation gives CASSPLLAGGPEDTQYF. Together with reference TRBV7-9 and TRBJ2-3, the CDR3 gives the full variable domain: DTGVSQNPRHKITKRGQNVTFRCDPISEHNRLYWYRQTLGQGPEFLTYFQNEAQLEKSRLLSDRFSAERPKGSFSTLEIQRTEQGDSAMYLCASSPLLAGGPEDTQYFGPGTRLTVL.